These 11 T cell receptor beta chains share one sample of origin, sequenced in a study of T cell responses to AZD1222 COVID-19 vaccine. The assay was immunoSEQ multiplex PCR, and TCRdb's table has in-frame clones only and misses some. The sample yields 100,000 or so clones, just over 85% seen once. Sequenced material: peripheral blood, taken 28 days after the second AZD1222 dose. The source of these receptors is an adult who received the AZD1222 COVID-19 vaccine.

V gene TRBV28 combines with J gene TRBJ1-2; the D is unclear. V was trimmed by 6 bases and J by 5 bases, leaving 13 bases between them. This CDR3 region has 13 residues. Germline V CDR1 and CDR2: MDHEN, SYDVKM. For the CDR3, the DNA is TGTGCCAGCAGCCCGATCAGCACGTATGGCTACACCTTC. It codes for CASSPISTYGYTF.

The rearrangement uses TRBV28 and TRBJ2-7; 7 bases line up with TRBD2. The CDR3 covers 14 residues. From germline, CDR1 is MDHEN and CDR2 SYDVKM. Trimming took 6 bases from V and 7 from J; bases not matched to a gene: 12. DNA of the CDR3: TGTGCCAGCAGCCCGGGGCGGGGAGCGGGGGAGCAGTACTTC. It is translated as CASSPGRGAGEQYF. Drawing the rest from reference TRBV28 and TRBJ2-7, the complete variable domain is DVKVTQSSRYLVKRTGEKVFLECVQDMDHENMFWYRQDPGLGLRLIYFSYDVKMKEKGDIPEGYSVSREKKERFSLILESASTNQTSMYLCASSPGRGAGEQYFGPGTRLTVT.

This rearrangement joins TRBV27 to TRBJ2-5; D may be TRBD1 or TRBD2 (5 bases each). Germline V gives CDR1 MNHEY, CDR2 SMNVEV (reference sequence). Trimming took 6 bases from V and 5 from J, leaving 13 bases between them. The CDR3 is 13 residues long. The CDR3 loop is CASSGTVRETQYF. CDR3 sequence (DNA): TGTGCCAGCAGCGGGACGGTGCGGGAGACCCAGTACTTC.

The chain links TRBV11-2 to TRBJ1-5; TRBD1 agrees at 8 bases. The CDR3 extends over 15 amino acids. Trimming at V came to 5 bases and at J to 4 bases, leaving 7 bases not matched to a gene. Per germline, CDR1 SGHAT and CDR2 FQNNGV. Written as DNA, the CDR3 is TGTGCCAGCAGCGTCGCAGGGGGCCTGAATCAGCCCCAGCATTTT. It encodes CASSVAGGLNQPQHF.

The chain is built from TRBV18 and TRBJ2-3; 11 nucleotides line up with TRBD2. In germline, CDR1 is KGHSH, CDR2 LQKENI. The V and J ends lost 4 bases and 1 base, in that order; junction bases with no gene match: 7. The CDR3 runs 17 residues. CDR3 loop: CASSLLATSGGTDTQYF. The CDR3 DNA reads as TGTGCCAGCTCACTGTTAGCGACTAGCGGGGGCACAGATACGCAGTATTTT. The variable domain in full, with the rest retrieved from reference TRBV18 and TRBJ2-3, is NAGVMQNPRHLVRRRGQEARLRCSPMKGHSHVYWYRQLPEEGLKFMVYLQKENIIDESGMPKERFSAEFPKEGPSILRIQQVVRGDSAAYFCASSLLATSGGTDTQYFGPGTRLTVL.

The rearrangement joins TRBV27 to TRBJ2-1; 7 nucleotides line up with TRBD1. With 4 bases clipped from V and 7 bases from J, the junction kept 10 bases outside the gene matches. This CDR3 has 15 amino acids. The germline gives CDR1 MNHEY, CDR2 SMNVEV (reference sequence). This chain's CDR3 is CASSSPRQGGNEQFF. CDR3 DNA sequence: TGTGCCAGCAGTTCGCCACGACAGGGCGGGAATGAGCAGTTCTTC.

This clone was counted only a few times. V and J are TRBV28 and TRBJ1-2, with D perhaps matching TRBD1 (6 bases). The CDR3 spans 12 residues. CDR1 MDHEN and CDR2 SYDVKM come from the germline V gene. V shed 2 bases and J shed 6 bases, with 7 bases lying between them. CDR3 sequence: CASSLGGHGYTF. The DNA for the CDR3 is TGTGCCAGCAGTTTAGGGGGCCATGGCTACACCTTC.

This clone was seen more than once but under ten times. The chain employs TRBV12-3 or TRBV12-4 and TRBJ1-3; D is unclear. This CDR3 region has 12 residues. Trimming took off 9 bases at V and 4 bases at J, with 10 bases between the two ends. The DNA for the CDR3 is TGTGCCAGTCGTGACGGGGGAAACACCATATATTTT. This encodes CASRDGGNTIYF.

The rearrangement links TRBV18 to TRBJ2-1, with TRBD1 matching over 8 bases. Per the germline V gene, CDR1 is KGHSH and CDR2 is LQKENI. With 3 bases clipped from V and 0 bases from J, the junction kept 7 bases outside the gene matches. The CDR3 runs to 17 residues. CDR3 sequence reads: CASSPGTGYRSYNEQFF. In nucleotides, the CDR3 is TGTGCCAGCTCACCTGGGACAGGTTATCGCTCCTACAATGAGCAGTTCTTC.

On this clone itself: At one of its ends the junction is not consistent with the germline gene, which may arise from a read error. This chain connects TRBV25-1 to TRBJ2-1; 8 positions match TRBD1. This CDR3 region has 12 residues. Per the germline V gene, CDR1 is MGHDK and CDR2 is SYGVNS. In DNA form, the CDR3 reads TGTGCCAGCAGTCTAAGGACAGGGCCTAATGTCTTC. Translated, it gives CASSLRTGPNVF.

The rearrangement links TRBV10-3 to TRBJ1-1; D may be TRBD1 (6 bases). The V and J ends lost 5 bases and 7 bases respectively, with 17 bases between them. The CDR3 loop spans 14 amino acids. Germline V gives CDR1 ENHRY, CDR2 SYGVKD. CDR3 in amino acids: CAISFGQRDGEAFF. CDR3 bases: TGTGCCATCAGTTTCGGACAGCGAGATGGTGAAGCTTTCTTT.